This T cell receptor (beta chain) is drawn from a study of identical twins. TCRdb re-called the 5' RACE reads through MiXCR, storing one row per CDR3 protein. Counted here are hundreds of thousands of distinct CDR3 sequences, around 20% occurring once; the ten biggest clones make up more than 4%. Trimming stripped 1 base from V and 2 bases from J, with 10 bases between. The germline V gene has CDR1 SGHTA and CDR2 FQGNSA. The CDR3 sequence is 15 residues long. These data were likewise used in another study, on T cells expressing NK-cell markers.

The TCR originated in a woman aged 18-35 years in good health. Material: PBMCs. J is TRBJ2-3 and V is TRBV7-2; D is possibly TRBD1 (5 bases). The CDR3 sequence: CASSLVDRNTDTQYF. CDR3 sequence (DNA): TGTGCCAGCAGCTTAGTAGACAGAAACACAGATACGCAGTATTTT.